This T cell receptor beta chain was identified during a study of cytomegalovirus exposure and HLA in healthy donors. Of note for this clone: Its antigen is unidentified.

This table comes from immunoSEQ multiplex PCR, and its TCRdb copy is limited to in-frame clones, with some not included. The table lists under 250,000 clones, around 86% of them singletons. The trim removed 4 bases at V and 8 bases at J, leaving 11 bases unmatched. The CDR3 loop spans 15 amino acids. Germline-derived CDR1 and CDR2 are SGHTA and FQGTGA. Study-wide points: That first-cohort TCR clusters tended to co-occur in the 120 or so validation repertoires was found in a later analysis.

Sequenced: PBMCs. This clonotype originated in a young woman in good health and CMV-seropositive. This chain connects TRBV7-3 to TRBJ2-1; TRBD2 matches at 7 bases. The CDR3 here is CASSYQRGGRDEQFF. The CDR3 DNA reads TGTGCCAGCAGCTACCAGCGGGGAGGGAGGGATGAGCAGTTCTTC.